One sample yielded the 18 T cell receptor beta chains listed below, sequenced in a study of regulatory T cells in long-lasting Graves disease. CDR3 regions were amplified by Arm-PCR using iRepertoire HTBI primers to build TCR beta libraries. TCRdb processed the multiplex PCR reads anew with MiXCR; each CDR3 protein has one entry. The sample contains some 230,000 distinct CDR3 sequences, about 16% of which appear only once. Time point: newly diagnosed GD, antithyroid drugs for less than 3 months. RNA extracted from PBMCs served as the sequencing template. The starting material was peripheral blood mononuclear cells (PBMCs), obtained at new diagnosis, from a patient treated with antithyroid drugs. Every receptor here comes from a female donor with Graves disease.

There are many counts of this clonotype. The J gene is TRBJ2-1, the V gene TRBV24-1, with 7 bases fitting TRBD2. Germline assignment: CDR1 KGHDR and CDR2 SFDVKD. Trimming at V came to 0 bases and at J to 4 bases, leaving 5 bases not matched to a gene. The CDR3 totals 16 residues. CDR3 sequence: CATSDLQGGSYNEQFF. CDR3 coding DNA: TGTGCCACCAGTGATTTGCAGGGCGGGAGTTACAATGAGCAGTTCTTC.

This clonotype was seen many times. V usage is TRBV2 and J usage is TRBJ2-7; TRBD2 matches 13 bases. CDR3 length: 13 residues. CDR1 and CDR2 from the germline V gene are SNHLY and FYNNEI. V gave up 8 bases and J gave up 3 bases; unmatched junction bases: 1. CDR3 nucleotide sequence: TGTGCCAGCGGGACTAGCGGGGACTACGAGCAGTACTTC. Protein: CASGTSGDYEQYF.

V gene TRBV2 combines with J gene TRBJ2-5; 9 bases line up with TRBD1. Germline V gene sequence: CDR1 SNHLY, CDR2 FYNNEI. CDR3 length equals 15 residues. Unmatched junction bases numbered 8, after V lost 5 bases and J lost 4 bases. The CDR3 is CASSQEGQGGETQYF. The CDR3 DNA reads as TGTGCCAGCAGTCAAGAGGGACAGGGAGGAGAGACCCAGTACTTC.

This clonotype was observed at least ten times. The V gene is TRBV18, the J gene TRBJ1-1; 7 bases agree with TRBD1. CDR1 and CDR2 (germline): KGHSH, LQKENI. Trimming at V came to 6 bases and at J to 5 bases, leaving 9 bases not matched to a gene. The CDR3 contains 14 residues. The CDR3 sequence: CASSKTGAGTEAFF. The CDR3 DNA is TGTGCCAGCTCCAAAACAGGGGCGGGTACTGAAGCTTTCTTT.

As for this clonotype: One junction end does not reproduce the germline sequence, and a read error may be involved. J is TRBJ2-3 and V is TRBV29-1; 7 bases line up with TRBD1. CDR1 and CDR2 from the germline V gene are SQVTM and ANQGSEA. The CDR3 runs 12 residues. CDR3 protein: CNGIDRALHWNF. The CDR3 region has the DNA TGCAACGGGATAGACAGGGCCTTGCATTGGAATTTT.

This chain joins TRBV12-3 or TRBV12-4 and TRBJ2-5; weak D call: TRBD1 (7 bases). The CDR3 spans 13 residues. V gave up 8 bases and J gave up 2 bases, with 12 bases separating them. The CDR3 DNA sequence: TGTGCCAGCCGCGCAGGGGGGCAAGAGACCCAGTACTTC. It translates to CASRAGGQETQYF.

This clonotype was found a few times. The CDR3 here is CASSRSESEQFF. Here the CDR3 DNA reads TGTGCCAGCAGCCGTAGCGAGAGTGAGCAGTTCTTC. The V and J genes are TRBV9 and TRBJ2-1; maybe TRBD2 (5 bases). Germline CDR1 and CDR2: SGDLS and YYNGEE. V was cut by 4 bases and J by 9 bases, with 11 bases left in between. This CDR3 has 12 amino acids.

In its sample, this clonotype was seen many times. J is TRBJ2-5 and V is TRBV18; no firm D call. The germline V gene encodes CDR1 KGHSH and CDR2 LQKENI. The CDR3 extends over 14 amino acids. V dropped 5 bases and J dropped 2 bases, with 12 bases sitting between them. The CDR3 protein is CASSATSQQETQYF. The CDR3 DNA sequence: TGTGCCAGCTCAGCAACGTCCCAACAAGAGACCCAGTACTTC.

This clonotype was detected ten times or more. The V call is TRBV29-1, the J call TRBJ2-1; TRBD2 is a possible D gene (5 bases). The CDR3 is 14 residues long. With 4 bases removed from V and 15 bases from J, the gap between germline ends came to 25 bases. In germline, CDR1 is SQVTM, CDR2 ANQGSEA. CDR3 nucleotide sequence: TGCAGCGTTGTTCCGCAAAGAACCCCAAGCGGAGGGTTCTTC. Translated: CSVVPQRTPSGGFF.

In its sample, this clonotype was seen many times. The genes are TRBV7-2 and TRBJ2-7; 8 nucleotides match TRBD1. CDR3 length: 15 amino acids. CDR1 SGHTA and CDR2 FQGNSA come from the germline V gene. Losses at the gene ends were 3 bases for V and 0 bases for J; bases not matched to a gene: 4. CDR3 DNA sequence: TGTGCCAGCAGCTTGACAGGGGTAAGCTCCTACGAGCAGTACTTC. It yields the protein CASSLTGVSSYEQYF.

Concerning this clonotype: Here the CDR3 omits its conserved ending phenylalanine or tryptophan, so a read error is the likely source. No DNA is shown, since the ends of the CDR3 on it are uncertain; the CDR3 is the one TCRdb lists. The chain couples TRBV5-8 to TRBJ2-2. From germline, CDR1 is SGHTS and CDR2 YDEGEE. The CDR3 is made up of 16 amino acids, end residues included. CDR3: CASSQGYLESTGEQFI.

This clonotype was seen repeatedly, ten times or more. CDR3 sequence: CASSLGSAGPQYF. DNA for the CDR3: TGTGCCAGCAGCTTAGGTTCCGCAGGACCGCAGTATTTT. The rearrangement links TRBV7-9 to TRBJ2-3; D unresolved. Germline V lookup: CDR1 SEHNR, CDR2 FQNEAQ (reference sequence). The CDR3 extends over 13 amino acids. V dropped 1 base and J dropped 10 bases, with 12 bases sitting between them.

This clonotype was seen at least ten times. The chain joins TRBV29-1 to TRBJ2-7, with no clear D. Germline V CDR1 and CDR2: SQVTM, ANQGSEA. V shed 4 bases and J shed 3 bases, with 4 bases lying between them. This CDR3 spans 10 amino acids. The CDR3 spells CSVGNYEQYF. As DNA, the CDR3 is TGCAGCGTTGGGAACTACGAGCAGTACTTC.

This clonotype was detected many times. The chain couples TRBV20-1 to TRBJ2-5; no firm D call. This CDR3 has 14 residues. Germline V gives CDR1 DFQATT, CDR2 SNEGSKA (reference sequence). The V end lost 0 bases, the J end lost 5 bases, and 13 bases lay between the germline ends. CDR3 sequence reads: CSARDSDQHETQYF. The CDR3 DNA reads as TGCAGTGCTAGAGATTCGGATCAACACGAGACCCAGTACTTC.

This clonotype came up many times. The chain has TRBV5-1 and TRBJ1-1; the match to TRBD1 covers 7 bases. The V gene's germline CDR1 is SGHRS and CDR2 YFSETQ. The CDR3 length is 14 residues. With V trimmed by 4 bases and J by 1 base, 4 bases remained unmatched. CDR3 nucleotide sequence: TGCGCCAGCAGCCCGAACAGGGGGAACACTGAAGCTTTCTTT. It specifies CASSPNRGNTEAFF.

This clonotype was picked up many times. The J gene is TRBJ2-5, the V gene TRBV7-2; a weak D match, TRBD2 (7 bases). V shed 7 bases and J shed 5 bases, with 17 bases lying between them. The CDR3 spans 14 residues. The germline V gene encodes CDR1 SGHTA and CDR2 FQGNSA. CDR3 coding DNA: TGTGCCAGCACCACTGGGGGGGGGGCGGAGACCCAGTACTTC. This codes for CASTTGGGAETQYF.

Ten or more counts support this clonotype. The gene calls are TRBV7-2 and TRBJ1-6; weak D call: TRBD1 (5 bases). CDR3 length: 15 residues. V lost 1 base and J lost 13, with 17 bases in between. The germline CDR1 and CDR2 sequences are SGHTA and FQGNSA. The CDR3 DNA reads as TGTGCCAGCAGCTTAGGGGCAGATGGGGGATTCCCCCTCCACTTT. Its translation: CASSLGADGGFPLHF.

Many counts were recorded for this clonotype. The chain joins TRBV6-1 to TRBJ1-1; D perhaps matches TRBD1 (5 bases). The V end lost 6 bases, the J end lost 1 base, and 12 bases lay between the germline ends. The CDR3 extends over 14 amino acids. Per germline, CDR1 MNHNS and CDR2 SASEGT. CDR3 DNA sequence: TGTGCCAGCAGAATCGGGACGGAGAACACTGAAGCTTTCTTT. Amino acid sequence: CASRIGTENTEAFF.